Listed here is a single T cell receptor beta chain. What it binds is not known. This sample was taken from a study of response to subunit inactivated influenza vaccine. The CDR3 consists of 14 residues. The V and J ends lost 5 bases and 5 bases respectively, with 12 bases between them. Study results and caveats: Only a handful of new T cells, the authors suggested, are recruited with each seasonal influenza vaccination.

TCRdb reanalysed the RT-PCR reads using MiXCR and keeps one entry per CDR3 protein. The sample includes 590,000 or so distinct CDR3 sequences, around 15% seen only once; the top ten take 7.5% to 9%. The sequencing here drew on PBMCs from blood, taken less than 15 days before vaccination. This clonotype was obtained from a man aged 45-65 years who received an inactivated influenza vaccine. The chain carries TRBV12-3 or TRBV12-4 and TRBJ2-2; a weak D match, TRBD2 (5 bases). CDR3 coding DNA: TGTGCCAGCAGTGCCTTTACGGGAACCGGGGAGCTGTTTTTT. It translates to CASSAFTGTGELFF.